The present T cell receptor beta chain was sequenced within a study of T cells in Graves' hyperthyroidism and ophthalmopathy. TCR beta CDR3 sequences were amplified from RNA transcripts. The HTBI primer set was used in a first-round RT-PCR of the TCR CDR3. TCRdb redid the calling of the multiplex PCR reads with MiXCR, one entry per CDR3 protein. This sample carries some 690,000 distinct CDR3 sequences, 17% of them seen once, and the ten largest clones take 15% to 17%. This clonotype was detected many times. Its antigen is as yet unknown. The CDR3 runs to 15 residues. The germline CDR1 and CDR2 sequences are SGDLS and YYNGEE. Trimming removed 0 bases at V and 5 bases at J, with 14 bases between. General study findings and limits: Ophthalmopathy was told apart from stable hyperthyroidism by a 13 V-J model.

This TCR came from a man in his forties or fifties with Graves' hyperthyroidism. The chain recombines TRBV9 with TRBJ2-5; D possibly corresponds to TRBD2 (6 bases). The specimen sequenced was blood. The CDR3 DNA follows: TGTGCCAGCAGCGTAGCGGGAGCAACGCGGGAGACCCAGTACTTC. Translated: CASSVAGATRETQYF.